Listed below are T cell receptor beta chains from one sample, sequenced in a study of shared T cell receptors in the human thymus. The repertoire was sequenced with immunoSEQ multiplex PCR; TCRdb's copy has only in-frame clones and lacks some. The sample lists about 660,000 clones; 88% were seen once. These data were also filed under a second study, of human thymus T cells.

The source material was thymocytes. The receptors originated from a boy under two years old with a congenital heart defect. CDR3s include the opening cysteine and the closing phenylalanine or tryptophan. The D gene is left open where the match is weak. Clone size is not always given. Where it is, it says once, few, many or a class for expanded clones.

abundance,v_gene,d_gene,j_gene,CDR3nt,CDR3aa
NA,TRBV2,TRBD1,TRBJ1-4,TGTGCCAGCAGTCCTCCCCGGGACAGGCCTAATGAAAAACTGTTTTTT,CASSPPRDRPNEKLFF
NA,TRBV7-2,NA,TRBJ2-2,TGTGCCAGCAGCCCAACGGATGGGACTCCGGAACACGGCGGGGAGCTGTTTTTT,CASSPTDGTPEHGGELFF
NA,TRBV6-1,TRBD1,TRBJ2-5,TGTGCCAGCAGTGAAGACCCGGGACAGGGCCCCTCAGAGACCCAGTACTTC,CASSEDPGQGPSETQYF
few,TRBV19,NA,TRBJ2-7,TGTGCCAGCGGGATCCACGAGCAGTACTTC,CASGIHEQYF
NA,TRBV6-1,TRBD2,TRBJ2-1,TGTGCCAGCAGTGCGACTAGCGGGAGTTTCGGGTCCTACAATGAGCAGTTCTTC,CASSATSGSFGSYNEQFF
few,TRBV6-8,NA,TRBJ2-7,TGTGCCAGCACTAGGCCCAACCTGACTGGCGTAAGGTACGAGCAGTACTTC,CASTRPNLTGVRYEQYF
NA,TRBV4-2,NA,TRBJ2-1,TGTGCCAGCAGCCAAGAGGGAGCGGCCTCCTACAATGAGCAGTTCTTC,CASSQEGAASYNEQFF
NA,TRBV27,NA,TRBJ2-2,TGTGCCAGCAGTTTTCGGTACGGGGAGCTGTTTTTT,CASSFRYGELFF
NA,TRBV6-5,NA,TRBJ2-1,TGTGCCAGCAGTTACTCAACACCAGGGGTTTTCAATGAGCAGTTCTTC,CASSYSTPGVFNEQFF
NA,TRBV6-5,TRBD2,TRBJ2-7,TGTGCCTCCAGGATAGCGGGAGGGCCTTTACACGAGCAGTACTTC,CASRIAGGPLHEQYF
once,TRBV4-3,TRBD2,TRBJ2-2,TGCGCCAGCAGCCCGCGACTAGCGGGAGCGTTAGGGGAGCTGTTTTTT,CASSPRLAGALGELFF
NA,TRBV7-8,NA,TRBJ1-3,TGTGCCAGCAGCTTAGGTGAGGAGAGCTCTGGAAACACCATATATTTT,CASSLGEESSGNTIYF
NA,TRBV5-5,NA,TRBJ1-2,TGTGCCAGCAGCCCACAGGGCTATGGCTACACCTTC,CASSPQGYGYTF
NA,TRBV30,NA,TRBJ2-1,TGTGCCTGGAGTGTACCCCGGGGTCCCCTGAATGAGCAGTTCTTC,CAWSVPRGPLNEQFF
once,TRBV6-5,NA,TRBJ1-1,TGTGCCAGCAGTTACGGCGGGACGGCCGCCTTT,CASSYGGTAAF
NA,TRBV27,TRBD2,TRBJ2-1,TGTGCCAGCAGTTTGTGGACTAGCGGGGACAATGAGCAGTTCTTC,CASSLWTSGDNEQFF